This T cell receptor beta chain appears in the sequencing data of a study of Graves' ophthalmopathy and Graves' hyperthyroidism. CDR3 regions of TCR beta were amplified from RNA transcripts. First-round RT-PCR relied on HTBI primers, and a second-round multiplex PCR came next. TCRdb re-called the multiplex PCR reads with MiXCR, one entry per CDR3 protein. The sample lists about 400,000 distinct CDR3 sequences, approximately 20% occurring once. This clonotype was seen repeatedly, ten times or more. The J segment lost 3 bases and the V segment lost 5 bases, leaving 10 bases of the junction unmatched. Germline lookup yields CDR1 SGHTA and CDR2 FQGNSA. The CDR3 has 15 amino acids. Clinicians made diagnoses from clinical symptoms, serum thyroxine, TRAb, thyroid ultrasound and orbital computed tomography. The authors used Ficoll-Paque density gradient centrifugation to separate PBMCs. The input was more than 8 ml of fresh peripheral blood.

J is TRBJ2-7 and V is TRBV7-2, with TRBD1 matching over 7 bases. The TCR sequence derives from a woman aged 18-35 years with Graves' ophthalmopathy. Sequencing was done on a sample of peripheral blood. The CDR3 DNA reads as TGTGCCAGCAGCCCCTACCGGGACAGAGGCTACGAGCAGTACTTC. It translates to CASSPYRDRGYEQYF.